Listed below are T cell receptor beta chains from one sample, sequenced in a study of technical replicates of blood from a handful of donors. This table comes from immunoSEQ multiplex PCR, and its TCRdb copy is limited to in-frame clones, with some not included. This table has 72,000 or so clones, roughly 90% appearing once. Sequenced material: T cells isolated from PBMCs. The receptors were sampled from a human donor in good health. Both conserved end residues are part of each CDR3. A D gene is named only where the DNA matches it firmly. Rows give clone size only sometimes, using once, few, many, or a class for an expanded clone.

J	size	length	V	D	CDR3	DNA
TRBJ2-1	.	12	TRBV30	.	CAWRLLYNEQFF	TGTGCCTGGAGACTGCTCTACAATGAGCAGTTCTTC
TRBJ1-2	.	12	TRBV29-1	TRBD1	CRAGTGAYGYTF	TGCAGAGCAGGGACAGGGGCCTATGGCTACACCTTC
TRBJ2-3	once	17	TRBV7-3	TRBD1	CASSTIFPGQGAVTQYF	TGTGCCAGCAGCACCATCTTTCCGGGACAGGGGGCGGTCACGCAGTATTTT
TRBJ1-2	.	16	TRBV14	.	CASSHPGEWGNYGYTF	TGTGCCAGCAGCCACCCAGGGGAGTGGGGTAACTATGGCTACACCTTC
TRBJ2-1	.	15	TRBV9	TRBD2	CASSHLAGGPNEQFF	TGTGCCAGCAGCCATTTAGCGGGAGGGCCCAATGAGCAGTTCTTC
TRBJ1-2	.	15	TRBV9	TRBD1	CASSVGDRVLYGYTF	TGTGCCAGCAGCGTAGGGGACAGGGTACTCTATGGCTACACCTTC
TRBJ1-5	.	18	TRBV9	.	CASSALAHNIDSNQPQHF	TGTGCCAGCAGCGCCCTAGCCCATAACATTGATAGCAATCAGCCCCAGCATTTT
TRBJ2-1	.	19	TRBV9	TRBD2	CASSALAGLPYSSYNEQFF	TGTGCCAGCAGCGCACTAGCGGGCCTTCCATATAGCTCCTACAATGAGCAGTTCTTC
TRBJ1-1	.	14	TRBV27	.	CASSILGGNTEAFF	TGTGCCAGCAGTATCCTAGGGGGGAACACTGAAGCTTTCTTT
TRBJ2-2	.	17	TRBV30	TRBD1	CAWSTRPPGQLTGELFF	TGTGCCTGGAGTACCCGACCTCCGGGACAGCTTACCGGGGAGCTGTTTTTT
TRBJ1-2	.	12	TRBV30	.	CAWSQRSYGYTF	TGTGCCTGGAGTCAACGGTCTTATGGCTACACCTTC
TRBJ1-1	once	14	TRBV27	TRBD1	CASSLARGRTEAFF	TGTGCCAGCAGTTTGGCAAGGGGGCGAACTGAAGCTTTCTTT
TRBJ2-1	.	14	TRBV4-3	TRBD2	CASSPLAGVHEQFF	TGCGCCAGCAGCCCGTTGGCGGGAGTGCATGAGCAGTTCTTC
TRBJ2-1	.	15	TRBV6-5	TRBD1	CASSGTAISYNEQFF	TGTGCCAGCAGCGGGACAGCTATCTCCTACAATGAGCAGTTCTTC
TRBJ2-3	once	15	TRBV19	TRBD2	CASSMTSGYTDTQYF	TGTGCCAGTAGCATGACTAGCGGATACACAGATACGCAGTATTTT
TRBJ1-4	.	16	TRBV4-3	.	CASSQDSSGVWEKLFF	TGCGCCAGCAGCCAAGATTCGTCGGGTGTTTGGGAAAAACTGTTTTTT
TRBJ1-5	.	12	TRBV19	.	CASSISNQPQHF	TGTGCCAGTAGTATCAGTAATCAGCCCCAGCATTTT
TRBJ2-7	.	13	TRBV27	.	CASSSDATYEQYF	TGTGCCAGCAGTAGCGATGCCACCTACGAGCAGTACTTC
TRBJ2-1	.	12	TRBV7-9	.	CASSSFSDEQFF	TGTGCCAGCAGCTCCTTCTCTGATGAGCAGTTCTTC
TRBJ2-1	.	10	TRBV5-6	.	CASGSNEQFF	TGTGCCAGCGGCTCAAATGAGCAGTTCTTC
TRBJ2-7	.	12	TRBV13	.	CASSGTSHEQYF	TGTGCCAGCAGCGGTACTAGTCACGAGCAGTACTTC
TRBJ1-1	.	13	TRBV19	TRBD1	CASSKDRGNEAFF	TGTGCCAGTAGTAAGGACAGGGGGAATGAAGCTTTCTTT
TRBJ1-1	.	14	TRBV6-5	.	CASSYSGRGTEAFF	TGTGCCAGCAGTTACTCGGGGCGGGGCACTGAAGCTTTCTTT
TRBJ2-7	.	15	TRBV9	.	CASSAAGGGAYEQYF	TGTGCCAGCAGCGCAGCTGGGGGAGGAGCCTACGAGCAGTACTTC
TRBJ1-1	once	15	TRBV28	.	CASSLESRLNTEAFF	TGTGCCAGCAGTTTAGAATCCAGGCTAAACACTGAAGCTTTCTTT
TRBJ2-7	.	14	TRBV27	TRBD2	CAATPAGGGYEQYF	TGTGCCGCAACCCCTGCGGGGGGGGGATACGAGCAGTACTTC
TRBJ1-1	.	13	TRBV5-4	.	CASSLTVNTEAFF	TGTGCCAGCAGTTTGACGGTAAACACTGAAGCTTTCTTT
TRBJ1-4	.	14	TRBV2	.	CASTRQPGNEKLFF	TGTGCCAGCACCAGGCAACCTGGGAATGAAAAACTGTTTTTT